This T cell receptor (beta chain) was profiled in a study of blood T cell repertoires in COVID-19. Overall study: From the United States, Italy and Spain came samples of acute and convalescent COVID-19. Sources were T cells, B-cell-depleted T cells, or PBMCs; the material itself was cDNA or gDNA.

In the source study's methods: Quantification of nucleated cells was approximated via reference gene primer amplification. The protocol was immunoSEQ multiplex PCR, while the TCRdb copy is restricted to in-frame clones and leaves out a portion. V, J and clone size derive from that table, while D and trimming were established from the DNA sequence. The data hold about 300,000 clones, with 70% to 90% observed a single time. This CDR3 has 14 residues. The germline V gene has CDR1 SGDLS and CDR2 YYNGEE. J lost 9 bases, V lost 0 bases, and 5 bases had no gene match. This chain links TRBV9 with TRBJ2-4, with 8 bases lining up with TRBD2. The sequencing sample was made of peripheral blood. The sequence was obtained from a woman in her twenties or thirties who had recovered from COVID-19. The CDR3 DNA follows: TGTGCCAGCAGCGTAGCGGGGGGGCGAGGCATTCAGTACTTC. It yields the protein CASSVAGGRGIQYF. Full variable domain (outside the CDR3, taken from reference TRBV9 and TRBJ2-4): DSGVTQTPKHLITATGQRVTLRCSPRSGDLSVYWYQQSLDQGLQFLIQYYNGEERAKGNILERFSAQQFPDLHSELNLSSLELGDSALYFCASSVAGGRGIQYFGAGTRLSVL.